The rows below give T cell receptor beta chains drawn from one sample of a study of Ad26.COV2.S vaccination and SARS-CoV-2 variants. Measured with immunoSEQ multiplex PCR; TCRdb has only the in-frame clones, and not every one. The data show about half a million clones, with about nine tenths seen just once and 1.7% held by the top ten. This specimen consisted of peripheral blood, obtained in a trial of Ad26.COV2.S vaccine versus placebo. These receptors all come from a person aged 18-65 years who received the Ad26.COV2.S COVID-19 vaccine or a placebo. Both conserved end residues are part of each CDR3.

J gene,V gene,CDR3 protein
TRBJ2-7,TRBV14,CASSQGVGARKQYF
TRBJ1-1,TRBV12-5,CASGLDRANTEAFF
TRBJ2-1,TRBV7-8,CASSRAGEQFF
TRBJ1-1,TRBV7-9,CASSLDRNTEAFF
TRBJ1-6,TRBV6-6,CASSHHALRTPFNSPLHF
TRBJ1-6,TRBV2,CASRDTGLSYNSPLHF
TRBJ1-3,TRBV6-2/TRBV6-3,CASSTTGTPGNTIYF
TRBJ2-2,TRBV7-7,CASSSGPNTGELFF
TRBJ2-7,TRBV6-5,CASQITGDYEQYF
TRBJ1-1,TRBV11-2,CASSLGPGWNTEAFF
TRBJ2-6,TRBV18,CASSPPQGSSGANVLTF
TRBJ2-4,TRBV5-1,CASSPGQGFYIQYF
TRBJ1-2,TRBV19,CASRRQQGTDYGYTF
TRBJ1-5,TRBV2,CASSQGRSDQPQHF
TRBJ1-1,TRBV9,CASSGGHSGNTEAFF
TRBJ2-3,TRBV24-1,CATSPPAGSTDTQYF
TRBJ2-2,TRBV18,CASSPAVNGELFF
TRBJ2-5,TRBV6-5,CASARQETQYF
TRBJ1-2,TRBV30,CAWSPTSRLDGYTF
TRBJ1-1,TRBV11-2,CASTPMVTEAFF
TRBJ2-1,TRBV6-2/TRBV6-3,CASSPSQGFYNEQFF
TRBJ1-3,TRBV11-2,CASSLAGKAGNTIYF
TRBJ2-3,TRBV30,CAWSAGTSGLGTDTQYF
TRBJ1-2,TRBV6-4,CASSDTGGALGYTF
TRBJ1-2,TRBV9,CASSVQGSHGYTF
TRBJ2-7,TRBV4-1,CASSQVKDVSSYEQYF
TRBJ2-2,TRBV6-5,CASRLVGTGELFF
TRBJ1-1,TRBV6-5,CASSYSGRPNTEAFF
TRBJ1-2,TRBV5-1,CASSLRTGGPRNYGYTF
TRBJ2-7,TRBV11-2,CASSEDEQYF
TRBJ2-5,TRBV4-1,CASSQGPSTGMETQYF
TRBJ2-7,TRBV11-2,CASSPGRGLPYEQYF
TRBJ2-7,TRBV7-9,CASSLVSRYEQYF
TRBJ2-3,TRBV10-3,CATKNAGVGTDTQYF
TRBJ2-5,TRBV28,CASSLYFGSQETQYF
TRBJ1-6,TRBV9,CASSVQGQESPLHF
TRBJ1-1,TRBV19,CASSYGFTEAFF
TRBJ1-4,TRBV15,CATSRDPGTGGVKLFF
TRBJ2-7,TRBV4-1,CASSRLNRDREYEQYF
TRBJ2-2,TRBV6-5,CASSYEFWTPTGELFF
TRBJ1-3,TRBV20-1,CSASPGPNTIYF
TRBJ1-2,TRBV9,CASSVDPPRQASNYGYTF
TRBJ2-7,TRBV6-6,CASSLRVRGHVYYEQYF
TRBJ2-1,TRBV28,CASRQEYNEQFF
TRBJ2-5,TRBV18,CASSGREQETQYF
TRBJ2-1,TRBV5-1,CASSGLFF
TRBJ1-2,TRBV19,CASSGGQWPYGYTF
TRBJ2-5,TRBV9,CASSPTTLAGYQETQYF
TRBJ2-1,TRBV13,CASSLAGAGGNYNEQFF
TRBJ2-1,TRBV7-3,CASSSGLAGVNEQFF
TRBJ2-3,TRBV5-1,CASSSGTASTDTQYF
TRBJ2-1,TRBV18,CANFSGQGSSYNEQFF
TRBJ1-4,TRBV7-8,CASSSGGRRNEKLFF
TRBJ1-2,TRBV5-1,CASSLGQQVTNYGYTF
TRBJ1-5,TRBV28,CASRRRTGYQPQHF
TRBJ2-3,TRBV7-9,CASSPKTSGVGDTQYF
TRBJ1-1,TRBV4-1,CASSNSRGNTEAFF
TRBJ2-2,TRBV18,CASSLRETNTGELFF
TRBJ2-1,TRBV19,CASATLTLRDRGLVRNEQFF
TRBJ1-1,TRBV7-2,CASSSGPEAFF